The T cell receptor (beta chain) under discussion was sequenced for a study of T-cell reconstitution after alpha-beta-depleted transplantation in children. This clonotype was seen a handful of times. TCRbeta library construction was performed incorporating unique molecular identifiers. MiXCR, applied by TCRdb to the PCR reads, yields one record per CDR3 protein. The sample includes around 700,000 distinct CDR3 sequences, roughly 13% seen only once; the top ten take roughly 0.84%. Per the germline V gene, CDR1 is MDHEN and CDR2 is SYDVKM. V lost 3 bases, J lost 4 bases, and 14 bases lay in between. CDR3 length: 15 amino acids.

The chain recombines TRBV28 with TRBJ2-3; D perhaps matches TRBD2 (6 bases). The specimen was PBMCs, collected before TCRalphabeta/CD19-depleted stem cell transplant. This TCR was sampled from a girl aged 2 to 10 with congenital amegakaryocytic thrombocytopenia, due to receive a stem cell transplant. The CDR3 here is CASSFRLEVADTQYF. CDR3 DNA sequence: TGTGCCAGCAGTTTCAGACTAGAGGTGGCAGATACGCAGTATTTT.